Sequencing of this T cell receptor (beta chain) was carried out in a study of Graves' ophthalmopathy and Graves' hyperthyroidism. Amplifying from RNA transcripts, the study obtained TCR beta CDR3 regions. Scientists carried out first-round RT-PCR using HTBI primers and then a second-round multiplex PCR. TCRdb reanalysed the multiplex PCR reads using MiXCR and keeps one entry per CDR3 protein. The data show roughly 700,000 distinct CDR3 sequences, 35% to 50% seen once. The CDR3 is 15 amino acids. Germline loops: CDR1 SGHAT, CDR2 FQNNGV. Sequencing input: peripheral blood. This TCR was sampled from an adult man with Graves' ophthalmopathy. The chain uses TRBV11-2 and TRBJ2-7, with 7 bases identical to TRBD2. Here the CDR3 reads CAIQKGSGLPYEQYF. In nucleotides, the CDR3 is TGTGCTATTCAGAAAGGTAGCGGGTTACCTTACGAGCAGTACTTC.